A selection of T cell receptor beta chains follows, all from one sample in a study of shared clonotypes between healthy human individuals. Produced via immunoSEQ multiplex PCR; TCRdb's table is partial and in-frame only. The top ten clones hold approximately 0.4% of a sample with 1.4 million or so clones, 98% of them seen once. Sample: naive CD4+ T cells sorted from blood. The receptors come from a man aged 25-40 years in good health. Each CDR3 is given with its conserved first and last residue. D genes are given only for firm matches. Not all rows give a size; the values are once, few, many and, for expanded clones, a class.

J | size | D | V | CDR3 | DNA
TRBJ2-7 | . | . | TRBV6-6 | CASSYPSEGYYEQYF | TGTGCCAGCAGTTACCCGAGCGAGGGCTACTACGAGCAGTACTTC
TRBJ1-5 | once | . | TRBV6-6 | CASSSGRRGNQPQHF | TGTGCCAGCAGTTCGGGACGGAGGGGCAATCAGCCCCAGCATTTT
TRBJ2-7 | once | TRBD1 | TRBV7-9 | CASSSHRSGQDYEQYF | TGTGCCAGCAGCTCCCATAGGTCGGGACAGGACTACGAGCAGTACTTC
TRBJ1-1 | . | . | TRBV29-1 | CSVGGLMNTEAFF | TGCAGCGTTGGAGGGCTTATGAACACTGAAGCTTTCTTT
TRBJ2-1 | . | TRBD2 | TRBV29-1 | CSVDGLASYNEQFF | TGCAGCGTTGACGGACTAGCGTCCTACAATGAGCAGTTCTTC
TRBJ2-5 | . | TRBD1 | TRBV25-1 | CASSDNRGTETQYF | TGTGCCAGCAGTGATAACAGGGGGACTGAGACCCAGTACTTC
TRBJ2-5 | once | TRBD2 | TRBV14 | CASSRVASGLETQYF | TGTGCCAGCAGCCGGGTGGCTAGCGGGTTGGAGACCCAGTACTTC
TRBJ2-2 | . | . | TRBV10-1 | CASGMTRVGELFF | TGCGCCAGCGGGATGACTAGGGTCGGGGAGCTGTTTTTT
TRBJ2-1 | . | . | TRBV25-1 | CASSLPGVGEQFF | TGTGCCAGCAGTCTTCCTGGGGTAGGTGAGCAGTTCTTC
TRBJ1-1 | . | . | TRBV28 | CASTPPLRILVNTEAFF | TGTGCCAGCACCCCCCCTCTCCGTATCCTGGTGAACACTGAAGCTTTCTTT
TRBJ1-1 | . | . | TRBV6-1 | CASSFGPQGDTEAFF | TGTGCCAGCAGTTTTGGTCCACAAGGCGATACTGAAGCTTTCTTT
TRBJ1-1 | . | . | TRBV9 | CASSPREGDTEAFF | TGTGCCAGCAGCCCCCGCGAAGGGGACACTGAAGCTTTCTTT
TRBJ2-1 | . | TRBD2 | TRBV27 | CASSFQREFYEQFF | TGTGCCAGCAGTTTTCAGCGGGAGTTCTATGAGCAGTTCTTC
TRBJ2-3 | once | TRBD2 | TRBV6-4 | CASSPSGRWSSVTDTQYF | TGTGCCAGCAGTCCTAGCGGGAGGTGGAGTAGCGTGACAGATACGCAGTATTTT
TRBJ2-1 | . | TRBD2 | TRBV12-5 | CASGLGTSGISEQFF | TGTGCTAGTGGTTTGGGGACTAGCGGGATCTCCGAGCAGTTCTTC
TRBJ2-7 | . | TRBD1 | TRBV5-1 | CASSFRTGDLVYF | TGCGCCAGCAGCTTCCGGACAGGTGACTTAGTGTACTTC
TRBJ2-7 | . | . | TRBV28 | CASRSHVLYEQYF | TGTGCCAGCAGATCCCACGTCCTCTACGAGCAGTACTTC
TRBJ2-5 | once | . | TRBV14 | CASSQVTGKETQYF | TGTGCCAGCAGCCAAGTGACTGGGAAAGAGACCCAGTACTTC
TRBJ2-7 | . | TRBD1 | TRBV5-1 | CASSPRTGASYEQYF | TGCGCCAGCAGCCCTCGGACAGGGGCGTCCTACGAGCAGTACTTC
TRBJ1-4 | . | TRBD1 | TRBV10-2 | CASKPGQGAATNEKLFF | TGCGCCAGCAAACCGGGACAGGGGGCAGCAACTAATGAAAAACTGTTTTTT
TRBJ2-3 | . | . | TRBV5-1 | CASSGRGMGRDTQYF | TGCGCCAGCAGCGGTAGAGGGATGGGACGAGATACGCAGTATTTT
TRBJ1-3 | . | . | TRBV10-3 | CAIRETGFSGNTIYF | TGTGCCATCAGAGAGACAGGATTCTCTGGAAACACCATATATTTT
TRBJ1-4 | . | TRBD1 | TRBV5-1 | CASSLSGTGEKLFF | TGCGCCAGCAGCTTATCCGGGACAGGGGAAAAACTGTTTTTT
TRBJ2-5 | . | TRBD1 | TRBV2 | CASSSDRGDWGETQYF | TGTGCCAGCAGTTCGGACAGGGGGGACTGGGGAGAGACCCAGTACTTC